These 4 T cell receptor beta chains were all obtained from the same sample, sequenced in a study of a mutant IDH1 vaccine in newly diagnosed glioma. Method: immunoSEQ multiplex PCR; TCRdb's copy keeps in-frame clones and lacks some. This table has 30,000 to 45,000 clones, over 70% appearing once. The time point here: week 47, end of study. In the vaccine, a single dose held 300 ug of the mutant IDH1 20-mer peptide, along with topical imiquimod. Their specific antigens are unknown. Sequencing was performed on PBMCs, taken from a glioma patient whose treatment included an IDH1 peptide vaccine. These receptors all stem from a man between 35 and 55 years old with glioma.

The chain is built from TRBV12-5 and TRBJ2-3; tentatively, D is TRBD1 (5 bases). CDR3 length equals 14 residues. The V end lost 2 bases, the J end lost 4 bases, and 10 bases lay between the germline ends. Germline assignment: CDR1 LGHNT and CDR2 FRNRAP. Written as DNA, the CDR3 is TGTGCTAGTGGTTTGTTCGCAGGGTCAGATACGCAGTATTTT. Encoded protein: CASGLFAGSDTQYF. Complete variable domain (other parts from reference TRBV12-5 and TRBJ2-3): DARVTQTPRHKVTEMGQEVTMRCQPILGHNTVFWYRQTMMQGLELLAYFRNRAPLDDSGMPKDRFSAEMPDATLATLKIQPSEPRDSAVYFCASGLFAGSDTQYFGPGTRLTVL.

The genes are TRBV29-1 and TRBJ2-1; D remains ambiguous. Looked up from germline, CDR1 is SQVTM and CDR2 is ANQGSEA. The CDR3 sequence is 11 residues long. Trimming cost V 6 bases and J 6 bases, with 9 bases left between them. CDR3 protein: CSVRYSNEQFF. For the CDR3, the DNA is TGCAGCGTACGCTACTCCAATGAGCAGTTCTTC.

The chain employs TRBV18 and TRBJ2-1; D gene unclear. The germline gives CDR1 KGHSH, CDR2 LQKENI. Trimming removed 3 bases at V and 8 bases at J, with 11 bases between. The CDR3 has 13 amino acids. The chain's CDR3 is CASSPPSGDEQFF. For the CDR3, the DNA is TGTGCCAGCTCACCCCCGAGTGGGGATGAGCAGTTCTTC.

The chain has TRBV7-6 and TRBJ1-1, with 8 bases fitting TRBD1. With V trimmed by 5 bases and J by 5 bases, 10 bases remained unmatched. The CDR3 spans 15 residues. The germline V gene encodes CDR1 SGHVS and CDR2 FNYEAQ. CDR3 sequence: CASSASRGLNTEAFF. In DNA form, the CDR3 reads TGTGCCAGCAGCGCAAGCAGGGGGCTTAATACTGAAGCTTTCTTT. Full variable domain (missing parts from reference TRBV7-6 and TRBJ1-1): GAGVSQSPRYKVTKRGQDVALRCDPISGHVSLYWYRQALGQGPEFLTYFNYEAQQDKSGLPNDRFSAERPEGSISTLTIQRTEQRDSAMYRCASSASRGLNTEAFFGQGTRLTVV.